A selection of T cell receptor beta chains follows, all from one sample in a study of cytomegalovirus exposure and HLA in healthy donors. TCRdb keeps only in-frame clones here, not all; method: immunoSEQ multiplex PCR. Of under 200,000 clones listed, roughly 78% are singletons. Sample: PBMCs. The receptors shown here come from a woman aged 40 to 50 in good health and CMV-seronegative. CDR3s include the opening cysteine and the closing phenylalanine or tryptophan. The D gene is left open where the match is weak. The size of a clone is reported for some rows only, either as once, few or many, or as a class for expanded clones.

j_call: TRBJ2-2
d_call: TRBD2
v_call: TRBV19
clone_size: -
cdr3_aa: CASSIGGGAGVTGELFF
cdr3_nt: TGTGCCAGTAGTATTGGCGGGGGGGCCGGTGTCACCGGGGAGCTGTTTTTT

j_call: TRBJ2-7
d_call: TRBD1
v_call: TRBV5-4
clone_size: -
cdr3_aa: CASRYRGSYEQYF
cdr3_nt: TGTGCCAGCAGATACAGGGGCTCCTACGAGCAGTACTTC

j_call: TRBJ1-4
d_call: TRBD1
v_call: TRBV28
clone_size: -
cdr3_aa: CASSLLLGQATNEKLFF
cdr3_nt: TGTGCCAGCAGTTTACTCCTCGGACAGGCAACTAATGAAAAACTGTTTTTT

j_call: TRBJ1-3
d_call: -
v_call: TRBV15
clone_size: -
cdr3_aa: CATTTGLSGNTIYF
cdr3_nt: TGTGCCACCACAACCGGACTGTCTGGAAACACCATATATTTT

j_call: TRBJ1-2
d_call: -
v_call: TRBV19
clone_size: -
cdr3_aa: CASSHHRVKGYTF
cdr3_nt: TGTGCCAGTTCGCACCACAGGGTGAAAGGCTACACCTTC

j_call: TRBJ1-1
d_call: TRBD1
v_call: TRBV28
clone_size: -
cdr3_aa: CASLTGGAGMNTEAFF
cdr3_nt: TGTGCCAGTTTGACAGGGGGCGCGGGAATGAACACTGAAGCTTTCTTT

j_call: TRBJ1-2
d_call: -
v_call: TRBV5-5
clone_size: -
cdr3_aa: CASSLDQGPDVGYTF
cdr3_nt: TGTGCCAGCAGCTTGGATCAGGGTCCCGATGTGGGCTACACCTTC

j_call: TRBJ2-7
d_call: TRBD1
v_call: TRBV19
clone_size: -
cdr3_aa: CASSITQGYEQYF
cdr3_nt: TGTGCCAGTAGTATCACACAGGGGTACGAGCAGTACTTC

j_call: TRBJ2-5
d_call: TRBD2
v_call: TRBV6-5
clone_size: -
cdr3_aa: CASSLTGGLAVETQYF
cdr3_nt: TGTGCCAGCAGTTTGACCGGTGGACTAGCTGTGGAGACCCAGTACTTC

j_call: TRBJ1-5
d_call: -
v_call: TRBV4-1
clone_size: -
cdr3_aa: CASSQIGEGNQPQHF
cdr3_nt: TGCGCCAGCAGCCAAATTGGGGAGGGCAATCAGCCCCAGCATTTT

j_call: TRBJ1-1
d_call: -
v_call: TRBV6-5
clone_size: few
cdr3_aa: CASRGNTEAFF
cdr3_nt: TGTGCCTCCAGGGGGAACACTGAAGCTTTCTTT

j_call: TRBJ1-5
d_call: TRBD1
v_call: TRBV6-1
clone_size: -
cdr3_aa: CASSDRTGEGPQHF
cdr3_nt: TGTGCCAGCAGTGACCGGACAGGGGAAGGGCCCCAGCATTTT

j_call: TRBJ1-2
d_call: -
v_call: TRBV25-1
clone_size: once
cdr3_aa: CASRDGGEGYTF
cdr3_nt: TGTGCCAGCAGGGACGGGGGAGAGGGCTACACCTTC

j_call: TRBJ1-2
d_call: TRBD1
v_call: TRBV11-2
clone_size: -
cdr3_aa: CASSPQGQVNGYTF
cdr3_nt: TGTGCCAGCAGCCCTCAGGGACAGGTGAATGGCTACACCTTC

j_call: TRBJ1-2
d_call: -
v_call: TRBV5-1
clone_size: -
cdr3_aa: CASSPPAGNYGYTF
cdr3_nt: TGCGCCAGCAGCCCCCCTGCGGGTAACTATGGCTACACCTTC

j_call: TRBJ1-1
d_call: TRBD1
v_call: TRBV6-5
clone_size: -
cdr3_aa: CASSYFPGQGTEAFF
cdr3_nt: TGTGCCAGCAGTTACTTTCCGGGACAGGGCACTGAAGCTTTCTTT

j_call: TRBJ2-3
d_call: -
v_call: TRBV11-2
clone_size: -
cdr3_aa: CASSLEARTSTDTQYF
cdr3_nt: TGTGCCAGCAGCTTAGAAGCGAGGACTAGCACAGATACGCAGTATTTT

j_call: TRBJ2-5
d_call: TRBD2
v_call: TRBV7-2
clone_size: -
cdr3_aa: CASTRTSGLQETQYF
cdr3_nt: TGTGCCAGCACCCGGACTAGCGGGCTTCAAGAGACCCAGTACTTC

j_call: TRBJ2-5
d_call: TRBD1
v_call: TRBV15
clone_size: -
cdr3_aa: CATGSGGQETQYF
cdr3_nt: TGTGCCACAGGATCAGGGGGTCAAGAGACCCAGTACTTC

j_call: TRBJ2-1
d_call: -
v_call: TRBV2
clone_size: few
cdr3_aa: CASSDSPYNEQFF
cdr3_nt: TGTGCCAGCAGTGATAGCCCGTACAATGAGCAGTTCTTC

j_call: TRBJ1-4
d_call: -
v_call: TRBV6-6
clone_size: -
cdr3_aa: CASSYSLEKLFF
cdr3_nt: TGTGCCAGCAGTTACTCCCTTGAAAAACTGTTTTTT

j_call: TRBJ2-7
d_call: TRBD2
v_call: TRBV2
clone_size: -
cdr3_aa: CASSDPGLAGVPYEQYF
cdr3_nt: TGTGCCAGCAGCGACCCGGGACTAGCGGGGGTACCCTACGAGCAGTACTTC

j_call: TRBJ1-2
d_call: TRBD1
v_call: TRBV6-6
clone_size: -
cdr3_aa: CASSPTGDYGYTF
cdr3_nt: TGTGCCAGCAGTCCTACAGGGGACTATGGCTACACCTTC

j_call: TRBJ1-1
d_call: -
v_call: TRBV5-1
clone_size: once
cdr3_aa: CASSFLQTPTNTEAFF
cdr3_nt: TGCGCCAGCAGCTTTCTACAGACCCCCACGAACACTGAAGCTTTCTTT

j_call: TRBJ2-1
d_call: TRBD1
v_call: TRBV6-5
clone_size: -
cdr3_aa: CASSTGDGLSNEQFF
cdr3_nt: TGTGCCAGCAGTACAGGGGATGGGCTCTCCAATGAGCAGTTCTTC

j_call: TRBJ2-5
d_call: TRBD1
v_call: TRBV7-7
clone_size: few
cdr3_aa: CASSMTGLGETQYF
cdr3_nt: TGTGCCAGCAGCATGACAGGGTTAGGGGAGACCCAGTACTTC

j_call: TRBJ2-2
d_call: -
v_call: TRBV7-2
clone_size: -
cdr3_aa: CASSFERTNTGELFF
cdr3_nt: TGTGCCAGCAGCTTCGAGAGGACGAACACCGGGGAGCTGTTTTTT

j_call: TRBJ2-3
d_call: -
v_call: TRBV2
clone_size: -
cdr3_aa: CASSDPLKIPFTDTQYF
cdr3_nt: TGTGCCAGCAGTGACCCCCTAAAGATACCGTTCACAGATACGCAGTATTTT

j_call: TRBJ2-2
d_call: TRBD1
v_call: TRBV5-1
clone_size: few
cdr3_aa: CASSPSGRGPGELFF
cdr3_nt: TGCGCCAGCAGCCCGTCTGGCAGGGGGCCCGGGGAGCTGTTTTTT

j_call: TRBJ1-2
d_call: TRBD1
v_call: TRBV15
clone_size: few
cdr3_aa: CATSRGKTGENGYTF
cdr3_nt: TGTGCCACCAGCAGAGGCAAGACAGGGGAAAATGGCTACACCTTC

j_call: TRBJ1-2
d_call: -
v_call: TRBV19
clone_size: -
cdr3_aa: CASSLRRRGGYTF
cdr3_nt: TGTGCCAGTAGTCTAAGGAGGAGGGGTGGCTACACCTTC

j_call: TRBJ1-6
d_call: -
v_call: TRBV28
clone_size: once
cdr3_aa: CASSPRASGSPLHF
cdr3_nt: TGTGCCAGCAGTCCCCGGGCCAGCGGTTCACCCCTCCACTTT

j_call: TRBJ2-3
d_call: TRBD1
v_call: TRBV7-6
clone_size: -
cdr3_aa: CASSPRQGMDTQYF
cdr3_nt: TGTGCCAGCAGCCCTAGACAGGGGATGGATACGCAGTATTTT

j_call: TRBJ1-2
d_call: TRBD1
v_call: TRBV7-9
clone_size: -
cdr3_aa: CASSPAETGVVYYGYTF
cdr3_nt: TGTGCCAGCAGCCCGGCCGAGACAGGGGTCGTTTACTATGGCTACACCTTC

j_call: TRBJ2-7
d_call: -
v_call: TRBV7-8
clone_size: -
cdr3_aa: CASSQPPGYEQYF
cdr3_nt: TGTGCCAGCAGCCAACCCCCCGGGTATGAGCAGTACTTC

j_call: TRBJ1-5
d_call: TRBD1
v_call: TRBV27
clone_size: -
cdr3_aa: CASSLISGGVGQPQHF
cdr3_nt: TGTGCCAGCAGTTTAATTTCAGGGGGCGTCGGTCAGCCCCAGCATTTT

j_call: TRBJ1-3
d_call: -
v_call: TRBV28
clone_size: -
cdr3_aa: CASSFVHGNTIYF
cdr3_nt: TGTGCCAGCAGTTTTGTCCATGGAAACACCATATATTTT

j_call: TRBJ2-1
d_call: -
v_call: TRBV18
clone_size: -
cdr3_aa: CASSPPSSDEQFF
cdr3_nt: TGTGCCAGCTCACCACCGTCATCGGATGAGCAGTTCTTC

j_call: TRBJ2-7
d_call: TRBD2
v_call: TRBV10-3
clone_size: -
cdr3_aa: CAISEISGGREQYF
cdr3_nt: TGTGCCATCAGTGAGATATCGGGGGGGCGCGAGCAGTACTTC

j_call: TRBJ1-2
d_call: -
v_call: TRBV4-1
clone_size: few
cdr3_aa: CASSQASTGFNYGYTF
cdr3_nt: TGCGCCAGCAGCCAAGCCTCGACAGGTTTTAACTATGGCTACACCTTC

j_call: TRBJ2-7
d_call: -
v_call: TRBV10-1
clone_size: -
cdr3_aa: CASSGQAGHEQYF
cdr3_nt: TGCGCCAGCAGTGGACAGGCTGGCCACGAGCAGTACTTC

j_call: TRBJ2-7
d_call: -
v_call: TRBV18
clone_size: -
cdr3_aa: CASSRSATGSLREQYF
cdr3_nt: TGTGCCAGCTCCCGATCTGCAACAGGGTCTTTGCGCGAGCAGTACTTC

j_call: TRBJ1-5
d_call: -
v_call: TRBV6-5
clone_size: few
cdr3_aa: CASSPELQHF
cdr3_nt: TGTGCCAGCAGTCCGGAGCTCCAGCATTTT

j_call: TRBJ1-5
d_call: TRBD1
v_call: TRBV5-1
clone_size: -
cdr3_aa: CASSTGTGQPQHF
cdr3_nt: TGCGCCAGCAGCACCGGGACAGGGCAGCCCCAGCATTTT

j_call: TRBJ1-4
d_call: -
v_call: TRBV2
clone_size: -
cdr3_aa: CASSKNGAVQGIGEKLFF
cdr3_nt: TGTGCCAGCAGTAAAAATGGGGCTGTCCAGGGGATAGGCGAAAAACTGTTTTTT

j_call: TRBJ1-1
d_call: -
v_call: TRBV2
clone_size: -
cdr3_aa: CASTLNTEAFF
cdr3_nt: TGTGCCAGCACTTTGAACACTGAAGCTTTCTTT

j_call: TRBJ2-7
d_call: TRBD2
v_call: TRBV5-4
clone_size: -
cdr3_aa: CASSLSTSGGYEQYF
cdr3_nt: TGTGCCAGCAGCTTGTCTACTAGCGGGGGGTACGAGCAGTACTTC

j_call: TRBJ2-3
d_call: -
v_call: TRBV10-3
clone_size: -
cdr3_aa: CAISESPGRDTQYF
cdr3_nt: TGTGCCATCAGTGAGTCCCCAGGGCGTGATACGCAGTATTTT

j_call: TRBJ1-5
d_call: TRBD1
v_call: TRBV19
clone_size: -
cdr3_aa: CASSRDRGSNQPQHF
cdr3_nt: TGTGCCAGTAGTCGGGACAGGGGCTCCAATCAGCCCCAGCATTTT

j_call: TRBJ2-7
d_call: -
v_call: TRBV18
clone_size: -
cdr3_aa: CASYTTTIGSSYEQYF
cdr3_nt: TGTGCCAGCTACACCACTACAATAGGGAGCTCCTACGAGCAGTACTTC

j_call: TRBJ2-7
d_call: TRBD1
v_call: TRBV10-3
clone_size: -
cdr3_aa: CAISERQGEQYF
cdr3_nt: TGTGCCATCAGTGAGAGACAGGGCGAGCAGTACTTC

j_call: TRBJ2-7
d_call: -
v_call: TRBV5-5
clone_size: -
cdr3_aa: CASSLPGSHEQYF
cdr3_nt: TGTGCCAGCAGCTTGCCGGGGTCTCACGAGCAGTACTTC

j_call: TRBJ2-1
d_call: -
v_call: TRBV4-1
clone_size: -
cdr3_aa: CASSQHTGEQFF
cdr3_nt: TGCGCCAGCAGCCAGCACACGGGTGAGCAGTTCTTC

j_call: TRBJ2-7
d_call: TRBD1
v_call: TRBV28
clone_size: -
cdr3_aa: CASSRTGGYEQYF
cdr3_nt: TGTGCCAGCAGTCGGACAGGGGGCTACGAGCAGTACTTC

j_call: TRBJ1-1
d_call: -
v_call: TRBV5-1
clone_size: -
cdr3_aa: CASSAATGKNTEAFF
cdr3_nt: TGCGCCAGCAGCGCGGCTACAGGGAAGAACACTGAAGCTTTCTTT

j_call: TRBJ1-1
d_call: TRBD1
v_call: TRBV29-1
clone_size: -
cdr3_aa: CSVAGGDTEAFF
cdr3_nt: TGCAGCGTTGCAGGGGGCGACACTGAAGCTTTCTTT

j_call: TRBJ2-7
d_call: TRBD1
v_call: TRBV5-1
clone_size: -
cdr3_aa: CASSFDRGWHEQYF
cdr3_nt: TGCGCCAGCAGCTTCGACAGGGGGTGGCACGAGCAGTACTTC

j_call: TRBJ2-7
d_call: TRBD2
v_call: TRBV6-5
clone_size: -
cdr3_aa: CASSWGNGRHEQYF
cdr3_nt: TGTGCCAGCAGTTGGGGCAACGGGAGGCACGAGCAGTACTTC

j_call: TRBJ1-2
d_call: -
v_call: TRBV7-3
clone_size: -
cdr3_aa: CASSLTGSYGYTF
cdr3_nt: TGTGCCAGCAGCTTAACAGGGAGTTATGGCTACACCTTC

j_call: TRBJ2-6
d_call: -
v_call: TRBV7-6
clone_size: -
cdr3_aa: CASSLQEAGANVLTF
cdr3_nt: TGTGCCAGCAGCTTACAGGAGGCTGGGGCCAACGTCCTGACTTTC